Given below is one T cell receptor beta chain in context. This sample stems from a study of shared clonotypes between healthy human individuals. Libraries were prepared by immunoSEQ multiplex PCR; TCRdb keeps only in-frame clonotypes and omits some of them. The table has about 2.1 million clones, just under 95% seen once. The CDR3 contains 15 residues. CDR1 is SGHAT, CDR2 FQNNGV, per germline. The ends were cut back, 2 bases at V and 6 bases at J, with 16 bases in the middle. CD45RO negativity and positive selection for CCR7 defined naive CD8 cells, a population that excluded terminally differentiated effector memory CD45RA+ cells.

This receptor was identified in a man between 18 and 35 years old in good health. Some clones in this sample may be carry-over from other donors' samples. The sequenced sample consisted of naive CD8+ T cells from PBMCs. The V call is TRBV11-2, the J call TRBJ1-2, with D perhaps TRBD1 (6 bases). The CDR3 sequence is CASSLTTGALHGYTF. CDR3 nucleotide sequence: TGTGCCAGCAGCTTAACGACAGGAGCTTTACATGGCTACACCTTC.